This T cell receptor (beta chain) is from a study of early T cells in non-severe SARS-CoV-2 infection. Study overall: Sequencing used unsorted whole-blood bulk RNA, so chains lack pairing.

Attachment of unique molecular identifiers was made to individual cDNA molecules. Via MiXCR, TCRdb re-called the 5' RACE reads, giving one row per CDR3 protein. Here the sample spans more than 75,000 distinct CDR3 sequences, roughly 13% being singletons. V gave up 6 bases and J gave up 7 bases; unmatched junction bases: 12. The CDR3 covers 15 residues. Germline CDR1 MNHEY, CDR2 SMNVEV (reference sequence). This sequence originates from an adult who was a healthcare worker with PCR-confirmed SARS-CoV-2 infection or an uninfected control (not recorded which). The rearrangement uses TRBV27 and TRBJ2-1; 7 nucleotides match TRBD1. The source material was whole blood. In DNA, the CDR3 is TGTGCCAGCAGCTCCCGGGCAGGGGGATTTAATGAGCAGTTCTTC. Translated: CASSSRAGGFNEQFF.